Sequencing of this T cell receptor (beta chain) was carried out in a study of cytomegalovirus exposure and HLA in healthy donors. From germline, CDR1 is LNHDA and CDR2 SQIVND (reference sequence). The CDR3 length is 14 residues. V was trimmed by 2 bases and J by 7 bases, leaving 12 bases between them. PCR was performed using 60 Vbeta and 13 Jbeta primers. Libraries were prepared by immunoSEQ multiplex PCR; TCRdb keeps only in-frame clonotypes and omits some of them. Among 150,000 to 200,000 clones listed, 70% to 85% were seen once. The sequenced sample was PBMCs. The chain recombines TRBV19 with TRBJ1-5; the D is unclear. The receptor was derived from a male donor in good health and CMV-seronegative. CDR3 DNA: TGTGCCAGTAGTATACTGGATCTGGGCCAGCCCCAGCATTTT. Protein product: CASSILDLGQPQHF.